Reported below is one T cell receptor beta chain. As yet, its antigen is unknown. CDR3 length: 17 amino acids. The V gene's germline CDR1 is KGHSH and CDR2 LQKENI. These data originate in a study of T cells expressing NK-cell markers. Study-wide results and caveats: A handful of donors showed these clonotypes also leading the CD3+CD56-NKG2C+ fraction. HCMV specificity of the expanded NKG2C+ T cell clones was not established.

cDNA encoding TCR beta was synthesized via 5'RACE template switching incorporating UMIs. After re-calling the 5' RACE reads, TCRdb lists one entry per CDR3 protein, DNA absent. In total, the table holds roughly 170,000 distinct CDR3 sequences. J is TRBJ1-1 and V is TRBV18; TCRdb proposes TRBD1, but this gene call is untestable without DNA. The source material was blood T cells: a sorted CD56 or NKG2C T cell subset, CD4+ or CD8+ T cells, or bulk PBMC T cells (not recorded which). This sequence originates from a woman between 18 and 70 years old in good health. The CDR3 spells CASSPSSRGPGGTEAFF.